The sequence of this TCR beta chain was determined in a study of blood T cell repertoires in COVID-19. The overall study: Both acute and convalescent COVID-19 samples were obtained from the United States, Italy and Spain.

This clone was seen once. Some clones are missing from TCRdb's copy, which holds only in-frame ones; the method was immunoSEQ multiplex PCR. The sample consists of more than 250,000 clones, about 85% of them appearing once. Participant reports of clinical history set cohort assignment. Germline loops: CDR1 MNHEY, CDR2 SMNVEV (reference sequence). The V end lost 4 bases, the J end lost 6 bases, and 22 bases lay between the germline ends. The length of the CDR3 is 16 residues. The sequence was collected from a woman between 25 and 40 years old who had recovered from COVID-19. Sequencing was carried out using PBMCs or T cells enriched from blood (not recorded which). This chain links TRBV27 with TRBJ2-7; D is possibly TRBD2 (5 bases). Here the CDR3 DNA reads TGTGCCAGCAGTTCGTTATCCGGGATTAGCGCCACCGAGCAGTACTTC. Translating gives CASSSLSGISATEQYF.